These 29 T cell receptor beta chains originate from one sample sequenced in a study of blood T cell repertoires in COVID-19. The repertoire was sequenced with immunoSEQ multiplex PCR; TCRdb's copy has only in-frame clones and lacks some. The sample includes 150,000 to 200,000 clones, roughly four fifths of them seen just once. The sample consisted of peripheral blood. These receptors were collected from a human donor in a cohort sampled during active COVID-19.

This clone was counted a single time. The chain recombines TRBV28 with TRBJ2-7; tentatively, D is TRBD1 (6 bases). CDR1 and CDR2 from the germline V gene are MDHEN and SYDVKM. This CDR3 comprises 16 residues. The germline V and J ends were trimmed by 5 bases and 1 base, with 18 bases remaining between them. This chain's CDR3 is CASSNPQGQGSYEQYF. DNA for the CDR3: TGTGCCAGCAGTAATCCGCAGGGGCAGGGTTCCTACGAGCAGTACTTC.

In its sample, this clone was seen many times. The V call is TRBV6-1, the J call TRBJ1-5; no clear D gene. Germline CDR1 is MNHNS and CDR2 is SASEGT. V was shortened by 1 base and J by 4 bases, with 11 bases between the two germline ends. The CDR3 has 15 residues. DNA of the CDR3: TGTGCCAGCAGTGAAGAGGAGGGCGGAAATCAGCCCCAGCATTTT. This encodes CASSEEEGGNQPQHF.

The chain employs TRBV28 and TRBJ1-2; D is undetermined. In germline, CDR1 is MDHEN, CDR2 SYDVKM. With 2 bases removed from V and 5 bases from J, the gap between germline ends came to 18 bases. The CDR3 length is 16 residues. The CDR3 nucleotides are TGTGCCAGCAGTTTAAGTGAGGGTGTCCTTATATATGGCTACACCTTC. Protein sequence: CASSLSEGVLIYGYTF.

The chain couples TRBV9 to TRBJ2-7; 7 nucleotides line up with TRBD2. The junction had 2 bases not matched to a gene; V was cut back by 3 bases and J by 5 bases. Germline lookup yields CDR1 SGDLS and CDR2 YYNGEE. The CDR3 length is 12 residues. The CDR3: CASSARENEQYF. The CDR3 coding sequence is TGTGCCAGCAGCGCGCGGGAGAACGAGCAGTACTTC.

The rearrangement uses TRBV4-2 and TRBJ2-7; the match to TRBD1 covers 8 bases. J lost 3 bases, V lost 4 bases, and 5 bases had no gene match. CDR1 and CDR2 from the germline V gene are LGHNA and YNFKEQ. CDR3 length: 14 residues. CDR3 coding DNA: TGTGCCAGCAGCCCGGACAGGGTATTCTACGAGCAGTACTTC. As protein: CASSPDRVFYEQYF.

The genes are TRBV5-1 and TRBJ1-2; TRBD1 is a possible D gene (6 bases). Germline CDR1 is SGHRS and CDR2 is YFSETQ. V was pared by 0 bases and J by 7 bases, with 16 bases between. The CDR3 is made up of 15 amino acids. This chain's CDR3 is CASSLASQGVGGYTF. CDR3 sequence (DNA): TGCGCCAGCAGCTTGGCGTCACAGGGTGTCGGTGGCTACACCTTC.

The rearrangement uses TRBV25-1 and TRBJ2-5, with D tentatively TRBD1 (6 bases). The germline gives CDR1 MGHDK, CDR2 SYGVNS. V was trimmed by 4 bases and J by 5 bases, leaving 17 bases between them. This CDR3 has 15 residues. CDR3 sequence (DNA): TGTGCCAGCAGTGTACGTCTGGGAACAGGGGAGACCCAGTACTTC. As protein: CASSVRLGTGETQYF.

The chain has TRBV7-9 and TRBJ1-2; the match to TRBD1 covers 7 bases. In germline, CDR1 is SEHNR, CDR2 FQNEAQ (reference sequence). After removal of 5 bases from V and 4 bases from J, the junction contained 10 bases not matched to a gene. This CDR3 contains 15 residues. The CDR3: CASSQQGSPSYGYTF. DNA for the CDR3: TGTGCCAGCAGCCAACAGGGGTCCCCTTCCTATGGCTACACCTTC.

This chain joins TRBV27 and TRBJ1-2, with D maybe TRBD1 (5 bases). CDR3 length: 13 residues. Between the trimmed V and J ends, which lost 6 bases and 4 bases, there was a span of 12 bases. Germline V CDR1 and CDR2: MNHEY, SMNVEV (reference sequence). In nucleotides, the CDR3 is TGTGCCAGCAGACTGGGCCAGGGCTATGGCTACACCTTC. Encoded protein: CASRLGQGYGYTF.

This clone turned up a few times. The V and J genes are TRBV14 and TRBJ2-1, with D possibly TRBD1 on 5 matching bases. There are 15 residues in the CDR3. V shed 6 bases and J shed 7 bases, with 19 bases lying between them. In germline, CDR1 is SGHDN, CDR2 FVKESK. DNA of the CDR3: TGTGCCAGCAGTAAAGGGCAGGGAAGTTGGAATGAGCAGTTCTTC. It specifies CASSKGQGSWNEQFF.

This sequence joins TRBV6-5 and TRBJ1-5; 11 bases map to TRBD1. The CDR3 contains 15 residues. Germline V gene sequence: CDR1 MNHEY, CDR2 SVGAGI. V was pared by 6 bases and J by 7 bases, with 8 bases of the junction left unmatched. The CDR3 region is CASSEVGQGVQPQHF. CDR3 coding DNA: TGTGCCAGCAGCGAGGTGGGACAGGGGGTACAGCCCCAGCATTTT.

V is TRBV27 and J is TRBJ2-7; 7 bases are a match to TRBD1. V was pared by 5 bases and J by 5 bases, with 15 bases of the junction left unmatched. The CDR3 runs 16 residues. Germline values: CDR1 MNHEY, CDR2 SMNVEV (reference sequence). The CDR3 region is CASSRDLQGSVDEQYF. The CDR3 nucleotides read TGTGCCAGCAGTCGCGATTTACAGGGGAGTGTGGACGAGCAGTACTTC.

The chain carries TRBV19 and TRBJ2-7, with D possibly matching TRBD1 (5 bases). The CDR3 loop spans 12 amino acids. Germline V lookup: CDR1 LNHDA, CDR2 SQIVND (reference sequence). Trimming shortened V by 8 bases and J by 3 bases, and 11 bases separated the two germline ends. The CDR3, as DNA: TGTGCCAGTTCGACAGACCTCTACGAGCAGTACTTC. Amino acid sequence: CASSTDLYEQYF. Looking up the rest from reference TRBV19 and TRBJ2-7 gives the full variable domain: DGGITQSPKYLFRKEGQNVTLSCEQNLNHDAMYWYRQDPGQGLRLIYYSQIVNDFQKGDIAEGYSVSREKKESFPLTVTSAQKNPTAFYLCASSTDLYEQYFGPGTRLTVT.

With respect to this clone: Other DNA sequences in this specimen translate into the identical CDR3. The rearrangement joins TRBV10-3 to TRBJ2-3; TRBD2 matches at 8 bases. CDR3 length equals 15 residues. Per the germline V gene, CDR1 is ENHRY and CDR2 is SYGVKD. Trimming took 0 bases from V and 3 from J; bases not matched to a gene: 2. The CDR3 bases are TGTGCCATCAGTGAGTCGGCTAGCGGGACAGATACGCAGTATTTT. The encoded protein is CAISESASGTDTQYF.

The chain links TRBV4-1 to TRBJ2-7, with 12 positions matching TRBD2. Germline trimming cut 1 base from V and 5 bases from J; bases unmatched to any gene: 9. CDR1 is MGHRA and CDR2 is YSYEKL in the germline V gene. CDR3 length: 17 residues. CDR3 nucleotides: TGCGCCAGCAGCCAAGGGCTAGCGGGAGGGCCGGAGGACGAGCAGTACTTC. Amino acid sequence: CASSQGLAGGPEDEQYF.

The genes are TRBV3-1 (or the pseudogene TRBV3-2) and TRBJ2-7; perhaps TRBD1 as D (5 bases). This CDR3 comprises 16 residues. V shed 1 base and J shed 3 bases, with 16 bases lying between them. Germline V lookup: CDR1 LGHDT, CDR2 YNNKEL (reference sequence). The CDR3 DNA reads as TGTGCCAGCAGCCAAGCATCCCCAGGGAAAGTCTACGAGCAGTACTTC. This translates into CASSQASPGKVYEQYF.

The genes are TRBV11-3 and TRBJ2-1; TRBD2 agrees at 11 bases. This CDR3 is built from 16 residues. The V segment lost 2 bases and the J segment 5 bases; nucleotides outside the gene matches: 5. The germline V gene has CDR1 SGHNT and CDR2 YENEEA. The CDR3 region is CASSLLAGGLNNEQFF. CDR3 nucleotide sequence: TGTGCCAGCAGCTTACTAGCGGGAGGCCTTAACAATGAGCAGTTCTTC.

This chain's CDR3 is CASSPTPTGGNQPQHF. The CDR3 bases are TGTGCCAGCTCACCAACCCCGACAGGGGGCAATCAGCCCCAGCATTTT. V gene TRBV18 combines with J gene TRBJ1-5; 8 bases map to TRBD1. This CDR3 has 16 residues. V lost 2 bases to trimming and J lost 2 bases; unmatched junction nucleotides: 5. The germline CDR1 and CDR2 sequences are KGHSH and LQKENI.

CDR3 amino acids: CASSPRDRGAYNSPLHF. CDR3 in DNA: TGTGCCAGCAGTCCCAGGGACAGGGGGGCCTATAATTCACCCCTCCACTTT. The chain employs TRBV6-6 and TRBJ1-6; 11 nucleotides match TRBD1. Germline CDR1 MNHNY, CDR2 SVGAGI (reference sequence). The V and J ends lost 5 bases and 2 bases, in that order; junction bases with no gene match: 5. The CDR3 loop spans 17 amino acids.

This clone came up once. DNA of the CDR3: TGTGCCAGCAGCTTAGCCCAGAAGAACACTGAAGCTTTCTTT. It is translated as CASSLAQKNTEAFF. The rearrangement links TRBV7-2 to TRBJ1-1; D is unresolved. The ends were cut back, 0 bases at V and 1 base at J, with 6 bases in the middle. Germline V CDR1 and CDR2: SGHTA, FQGNSA. This CDR3 region has 14 residues.

V and J are TRBV24-1 and TRBJ2-5, with D perhaps TRBD2 (7 bases). The length of the CDR3 is 16 residues. Per the germline V gene, CDR1 is KGHDR and CDR2 is SFDVKD. Deletions cut 6 bases from V and 1 base from J, with 17 bases between. CDR3 bases: TGTGCCACCAGTCCCTGGGGGGGGGCGCCCCAAGAGACCCAGTACTTC. It specifies CATSPWGGAPQETQYF.

V and J are TRBV5-1 and TRBJ2-7, with 10 bases lining up with TRBD1. Losses at the gene ends were 4 bases for V and 0 bases for J; bases not matched to a gene: 7. There are 16 residues in the CDR3. The germline V gene encodes CDR1 SGHRS and CDR2 YFSETQ. The CDR3 sequence: CASSATGGGSSYEQYF. The DNA of the CDR3 is TGCGCCAGCAGCGCGACAGGGGGCGGAAGCTCCTACGAGCAGTACTTC.

By share of the sample, this clone is medium-sized. The V gene is TRBV18, the J gene TRBJ1-1, with 8 bases identical to TRBD1. Losses at the gene ends were 4 bases for V and 3 bases for J; bases not matched to a gene: 7. CDR1 and CDR2 (germline): KGHSH, LQKENI. This CDR3 region has 15 residues. Here the CDR3 DNA reads TGTGCCAGCTCACTCCTCGTACAGGGGGACACTGAAGCTTTCTTT. Encoded protein: CASSLLVQGDTEAFF.

The genes are TRBV5-6 and TRBJ2-5; D is possibly TRBD2 (5 bases). The CDR3 contains 11 residues. V lost 3 bases to trimming and J lost 5 bases, with 5 bases between them. The germline V gene has CDR1 SGHDT and CDR2 YYEEEE. CDR3 DNA sequence: TGTGCCAGCAGCTGGAGGGAGACCCAGTACTTC. Its protein product is CASSWRETQYF.

In the case of this clone: Its ends do not fully match the called genes, so a read error is possible. The rearrangement uses TRBV12-3 or TRBV12-4 and TRBJ1-1, with no clear D. CDR3 length: 13 amino acids. The CDR3 DNA sequence: TGTGCCAGCAGCCGAGATTTGGGCTCCGCCGCATTTTTT. Protein sequence: CASSRDLGSAAFF.

The CDR3 coding sequence is TGCGCCAGCAGCTTGGCCACAGGGGTAGGCACAGATACGCAGTATTTT. This sequence encodes CASSLATGVGTDTQYF. The V and J genes are TRBV5-1 and TRBJ2-3, with TRBD1 identical over 7 bases. V trimming: 0 bases; J trimming: 1 base; junction bases outside the gene matches: 5. The V gene's germline CDR1 is SGHRS and CDR2 YFSETQ. The CDR3 has 16 amino acids.

The gene calls are TRBV9 and TRBJ2-7; weak D call: TRBD1 (8 bases). The CDR3 covers 14 residues. CDR1 is SGDLS, CDR2 YYNGEE, per germline. V lost 4 bases and J lost 6, with 17 bases in between. CDR3 region: CASSFDRGGGEQYF. The CDR3 DNA sequence: TGTGCCAGCAGCTTCGACAGGGGCGGGGGCGAGCAGTACTTC.

The table lists this clone with a few counts. This sequence joins TRBV6-5 and TRBJ2-2; D is perhaps TRBD2 (5 bases). The CDR3 covers 15 residues. From germline, CDR1 is MNHEY and CDR2 SVGAGI. V was shortened by 7 bases and J by 0 bases, with 12 bases between the two germline ends. The CDR3 reads CASTPNGANTGELFF. CDR3 coding DNA: TGTGCCAGCACCCCCAACGGGGCGAACACCGGGGAGCTGTTTTTT.

At least ten counts were recorded for this clone. The genes are TRBV27 and TRBJ2-7; the match to TRBD2 covers 12 bases. The ends lost 8 bases at V and 7 bases at J; junction bases unmatched: 3. CDR3 length: 12 amino acids. Germline V lookup: CDR1 MNHEY, CDR2 SMNVEV (reference sequence). The CDR3 is CASGLAGREQYF. The CDR3 region has the DNA TGTGCCAGCGGACTAGCGGGACGGGAGCAGTACTTC.